The entry below describes one T cell receptor (beta chain). Each cDNA molecule carried a unique molecular identifier. TCRdb used MiXCR to reprocess the 5' RACE reads, holding one entry per CDR3 protein. This sample has roughly 42,000 distinct CDR3 sequences, with more than 10% found just once. These data belong to a study of early T cells in non-severe SARS-CoV-2 infection. Whole-study context: Sequencing of unsorted whole blood was done on bulk RNA, leaving chains unpaired.

Germline CDR1 SGHRS, CDR2 YFSETQ. The CDR3 totals 16 residues. Trimming left V 5 bases short and J 0 bases short, with 18 bases between. The chain has TRBV5-1 and TRBJ2-7; D possibly matches TRBD1 or TRBD2 (5 bases each). This clonotype originated in an adult who was a healthcare worker with PCR-confirmed SARS-CoV-2 infection or an uninfected control (not recorded which). Sequenced input: whole blood. Here the CDR3 DNA reads TGCGCCAGCAGTTATATACCGGGACCTAGCTCCTACGAGCAGTACTTC. Translation: CASSYIPGPSSYEQYF.